The 8 T cell receptor beta chains presented below share a single source sample, sequenced in a study of blood T cell repertoires in COVID-19. Profiling relied on immunoSEQ multiplex PCR, and the TCRdb table lists in-frame clones only, not all of them. The sample lists 200,000 to 250,000 clones, approximately 90% occurring once. Sequences were obtained from peripheral blood. The source of these receptors is a man aged 25 to 40 with COVID-19, enrolled during active disease.

The chain employs TRBV18 and TRBJ2-7; 10 bases line up with TRBD2. V shed 3 bases, J shed 1 base, and the junction held 6 bases outside the gene matches. From germline, CDR1 is KGHSH and CDR2 LQKENI. The CDR3 extends over 16 amino acids. DNA of the CDR3: TGTGCCAGCTCACCGGGCCTAGCGGGGGCTTCCTACGAGCAGTACTTC. This gives the protein CASSPGLAGASYEQYF.

The rearrangement joins TRBV7-2 to TRBJ1-2, with D unclear. CDR3 length: 14 amino acids. Germline V gives CDR1 SGHTA, CDR2 FQGNSA. V was cut by 1 base and J by 2 bases, with 8 bases left in between. The CDR3 protein is CASSLVYRNYGYTF. CDR3 DNA sequence: TGTGCCAGCAGCTTAGTGTACAGAAACTATGGCTACACCTTC.

The V and J genes are TRBV5-1 and TRBJ2-7, with TRBD1 identical over 7 bases. V dropped 4 bases and J dropped 7; count of bases not matched to a gene: 14. This CDR3 contains 15 residues. The germline V gene has CDR1 SGHRS and CDR2 YFSETQ. The CDR3 region has the DNA TGCGCCAGCAGCCCCCGACAGGGTCCGGATGTAGAGCAGTACTTC. Its protein product is CASSPRQGPDVEQYF.

This chain uses TRBV5-1 with TRBJ1-2; the D is unclear. Trimming stripped 2 bases from V and 8 bases from J, with 19 bases between. The CDR3 totals 15 residues. CDR1 is SGHRS and CDR2 is YFSETQ in the germline V gene. The CDR3 DNA follows: TGCGCCAGCAGCTTAGCGGGGTCGACGAGGATGGGCTACACCTTC. Translation gives CASSLAGSTRMGYTF.

The CDR3 DNA reads TGTGCCAGCAGGGACTGGGGTGGGGGCACAGATACGCAGTATTTT. Protein product: CASRDWGGGTDTQYF. This chain links TRBV11-2 with TRBJ2-3; weak D call: TRBD2 (5 bases). This CDR3 region has 15 residues. The germline V and J ends were trimmed by 6 bases and 1 base, with 14 bases remaining between them. Germline V gene data show CDR1 as SGHAT and CDR2 as FQNNGV.

The CDR3 loop reads CASNKGGGIRATDTQYF. In DNA, the CDR3 is TGTGCCAGTAATAAAGGGGGGGGGATTAGGGCCACAGATACGCAGTATTTT. The gene calls are TRBV19 and TRBJ2-3; a weak D match, TRBD2 (7 bases). CDR1 and CDR2 (germline): LNHDA, SQIVND (reference sequence). The CDR3 runs to 17 residues. Trimming removed 7 bases at V and 2 bases at J, with 22 bases between.

The V call is TRBV24-1, the J call TRBJ2-3, with TRBD2 identical over 10 bases. CDR3 length: 16 amino acids. The V gene end was trimmed by 4 bases and the J gene end by 2 bases; junction bases not matched to a gene: 5. From germline, CDR1 is KGHDR and CDR2 SFDVKD. Here the CDR3 reads CATSDPTSGTTDTQYF. The CDR3 bases are TGTGCCACCAGTGACCCCACTAGCGGGACCACAGATACGCAGTATTTT.

J is TRBJ2-3 and V is TRBV27; TRBD1 might be the D (6 bases). Germline values: CDR1 MNHEY, CDR2 SMNVEV (reference sequence). The germline V and J ends were trimmed by 2 bases and 2 bases, with 14 bases remaining between them. The CDR3 length is 16 residues. The CDR3 DNA follows: TGTGCCAGCAGTTTAAGGCCAGGGGCCCTCACAGATACGCAGTATTTT. This encodes CASSLRPGALTDTQYF.